A selection of T cell receptor beta chains follows, all from one sample in a study of shared clonotypes between healthy human individuals. Assay: immunoSEQ multiplex PCR; the TCRdb copy retains only in-frame clones and omits some. The repertoire holds about 490,000 clones, with more than 65% as singletons. Sequenced material: PBMCs. The source is a woman aged 40-49 years in good health. Some clones in this sample may be carry-over from other donors' samples. The CDR3 runs from the conserved cysteine through the conserved F or W. A D gene is named only where the DNA matches it firmly. The size entry is marked missing in some rows and otherwise reads once, few, many or a size class.

size	D	J	length	V	CDR3	DNA
once	TRBD1	TRBJ1-1	16	TRBV7-2	CASSAGTGYPSTEAFF	TGTGCCAGCAGCGCCGGGACAGGGTACCCGAGCACTGAAGCTTTCTTT
.	.	TRBJ2-2	14	TRBV27	CAGGTGRNTGELFF	TGTGCCGGAGGGACCGGGAGAAACACCGGGGAGCTGTTTTTT
many	.	TRBJ2-1	14	TRBV7-9	CASSSTGPYNEQFF	TGTGCCAGCAGCTCTACAGGGCCCTACAATGAGCAGTTCTTC
.	.	TRBJ2-2	13	TRBV6-6	CASSYKNTGELFF	TGTGCCAGCAGCTACAAGAACACCGGGGAGCTGTTTTTT
.	.	TRBJ2-5	12	TRBV27	CASQGQTETQYF	TGTGCCAGCCAGGGACAAACGGAGACCCAGTACTTC
.	TRBD2	TRBJ2-3	14	TRBV11-2	CASDRGGESDTQYF	TGTGCCAGCGACCGGGGAGGGGAGTCAGATACGCAGTATTTT
.	TRBD1	TRBJ1-1	13	TRBV30	CAWRSTGSTEAFF	TGTGCCTGGAGGTCGACAGGGTCCACTGAAGCTTTCTTT
.	.	TRBJ2-5	12	TRBV29-1	CSVREGGETQYF	TGCAGCGTCCGAGAGGGGGGAGAGACCCAGTACTTC
many	.	TRBJ2-7	16	TRBV7-2	CASSLDRPASSYEQYF	TGTGCCAGCAGCTTAGATAGGCCGGCAAGCTCCTACGAGCAGTACTTC
.	.	TRBJ1-1	12	TRBV15	CATAVDNTEAFF	TGTGCCACCGCAGTTGATAACACTGAAGCTTTCTTT
.	.	TRBJ2-6	14	TRBV5-1	CASSGGAGANVLTF	TGCGCCAGCAGCGGGGGTGCCGGGGCCAACGTCCTGACTTTC
.	TRBD2	TRBJ2-3	16	TRBV6-6	CASSWGGGGRGDTQYF	TGTGCCAGCAGTTGGGGGGGTGGCGGGAGGGGAGATACGCAGTATTTT
.	.	TRBJ2-2	16	TRBV11-3	CASSGPSGANTGELFF	TGTGCCAGCAGCGGGCCGTCAGGGGCGAACACCGGGGAGCTGTTTTTT
.	.	TRBJ1-1	13	TRBV27	CASSLTGSTEAFF	TGTGCCAGCAGTTTGACAGGATCCACTGAAGCTTTCTTT
.	TRBD1	TRBJ1-2	18	TRBV28	CASRTPPGQGDGNYGYTF	TGTGCCAGCCGAACACCCCCGGGACAGGGCGACGGGAACTATGGCTACACCTTC
.	.	TRBJ1-2	14	TRBV25-1	CASSDFRDGYGYTF	TGTGCCAGCAGTGACTTCAGGGATGGGTATGGCTACACCTTC
few	TRBD2	TRBJ2-1	18	TRBV29-1	CSVEEGGRAYSSYNEQFF	TGCAGCGTTGAAGAGGGCGGGAGGGCCTATAGCTCCTACAATGAGCAGTTCTTC
.	.	TRBJ2-2	14	TRBV9	CASSVEPHTGELFF	TGTGCCAGCAGCGTAGAACCGCACACCGGGGAGCTGTTTTTT
.	.	TRBJ1-1	14	TRBV6-1	CASSPRDLNTEAFF	TGTGCCAGCAGTCCCCGGGACCTCAACACTGAAGCTTTCTTT
.	.	TRBJ2-1	14	TRBV6-6	CASRRVDSYNEQFF	TGTGCCAGCAGAAGGGTAGACTCCTACAATGAGCAGTTCTTC
.	.	TRBJ2-5	13	TRBV2	CASSDRAGETQYF	TGTGCCAGCAGTGATCGCGCGGGGGAGACCCAGTACTTC
.	TRBD2	TRBJ2-4	23	TRBV28	CASSLGVLSTSGRALWAKNIQYF	TGTGCCAGCAGTTTGGGTGTGTTGTCGACTAGCGGGAGGGCCCTCTGGGCCAAAAACATTCAGTACTTC
.	TRBD1	TRBJ2-2	13	TRBV2	CASSLEGQGELFF	TGTGCCAGCAGTCTTGAGGGACAGGGGGAGCTGTTTTTT
few	.	TRBJ1-4	14	TRBV7-9	CATSPQGANEKLFF	TGTGCCACCAGCCCCCAAGGGGCTAATGAAAAACTGTTTTTT
.	.	TRBJ2-5	14	TRBV18	CASSPAGIQETQYF	TGTGCCAGCTCTCCTGCGGGTATACAAGAGACCCAGTACTTC
few	.	TRBJ1-5	14	TRBV4-1	CASSRDLGNQPQHF	TGCGCCAGCAGCCGGGACCTGGGCAATCAGCCCCAGCATTTT
.	TRBD2	TRBJ2-5	18	TRBV7-9	CASSLGRVAGDIEETQYF	TGTGCCAGCAGCTTAGGACGGGTAGCGGGAGACATAGAGGAGACCCAGTACTTC
.	TRBD2	TRBJ2-3	15	TRBV2	CASRASSGSADTQYF	TGTGCCAGCAGAGCCTCTAGCGGGAGTGCAGATACGCAGTATTTT
.	.	TRBJ2-1	15	TRBV4-1	CASSQDRTSYNEQFF	TGCGCCAGCAGCCAAGATCGAACTTCCTACAATGAGCAGTTCTTC
.	TRBD2	TRBJ2-7	15	TRBV10-2	CASSKLAGNLGEQYF	TGCGCCAGCAGTAAGCTAGCGGGAAACCTGGGGGAGCAGTACTTC
.	.	TRBJ2-7	12	TRBV28	CASTSQLYEQYF	TGTGCCAGCACCTCCCAGCTATACGAGCAGTACTTC
.	.	TRBJ1-2	14	TRBV30	CAWSVWPSFYCYTF	TGTGCCTGGAGTGTCTGGCCTTCCTTCTATTGCTACACCTTC
.	.	TRBJ1-2	20	TRBV28	CASSFTTREFTGPANYGYTF	TGTGCCAGCAGTTTCACAACCAGAGAATTTACAGGTCCAGCTAACTATGGCTACACCTTC
.	TRBD2	TRBJ2-1	17	TRBV4-1	CASSQGLAGGVHNEQFF	TGCGCCAGCAGCCAAGGCCTAGCGGGAGGGGTCCACAATGAGCAGTTCTTC
.	TRBD1	TRBJ2-5	13	TRBV7-2	CASSRQGGETQYF	TGTGCCAGCAGCCGACAGGGGGGGGAGACCCAGTACTTC
.	.	TRBJ1-2	13	TRBV28	CASQDNANYGYTF	TGTGCCAGCCAGGATAATGCTAACTATGGCTACACCTTC
.	.	TRBJ1-1	14	TRBV27	CASSYGGLNTEAFF	TGTGCCAGCAGTTACGGGGGACTTAACACTGAAGCTTTCTTT
.	TRBD1	TRBJ2-7	13	TRBV19	CASSMGQGYEQYF	TGTGCCAGTAGTATGGGACAGGGCTACGAGCAGTACTTC
.	.	TRBJ1-3	13	TRBV5-1	CASSLGQQNTIYF	TGCGCCAGCAGCCTCGGACAGCAAAACACCATATATTTT
.	.	TRBJ2-1	16	TRBV9	CASSVDGGASYNEQFF	TGTGCCAGCAGCGTAGATGGGGGAGCGTCCTACAATGAGCAGTTCTTC
.	.	TRBJ1-5	17	TRBV10-3	CAISASGIGWSRQPQHF	TGTGCCATCAGTGCTTCGGGGATCGGGTGGAGCAGGCAGCCCCAGCATTTT
.	.	TRBJ2-7	14	TRBV28	CASSPVQDPYEQYF	TGTGCCAGCAGTCCAGTTCAGGACCCCTACGAGCAGTACTTC
.	.	TRBJ2-7	13	TRBV27	CASSTRDFYEQYF	TGTGCCAGCAGTACGAGGGACTTCTACGAGCAGTACTTC
.	TRBD1	TRBJ2-1	16	TRBV23-1	CASSQAPGTEINEQFF	TGCGCCAGCAGTCAAGCTCCGGGGACAGAGATCAATGAGCAGTTCTTC
many	.	TRBJ2-2	15	TRBV5-4	CASSLTGQRIGELFF	TGTGCCAGCAGCTTGACAGGACAGAGGATCGGGGAGCTGTTTTTT
.	TRBD2	TRBJ2-5	15	TRBV7-2	CASSSQVAGEETQYF	TGTGCCAGCAGCTCCCAGGTAGCGGGAGAAGAGACCCAGTACTTC
.	TRBD1	TRBJ1-4	16	TRBV6-5	CASSYLAGTENEKLFF	TGTGCCAGCAGTTACTTAGCCGGGACAGAGAATGAAAAACTGTTTTTT
.	.	TRBJ2-1	12	TRBV19	CATTRPTGEQFF	TGTGCCACGACTAGGCCAACGGGAGAGCAGTTCTTC
many	TRBD2	TRBJ2-5	14	TRBV7-3	CASSPVAGVETQYF	TGTGCCAGCAGCCCAGTAGCGGGAGTAGAGACCCAGTACTTC
.	TRBD1	TRBJ1-4	16	TRBV7-6	CASSPNPGQGGEKLFF	TGTGCCAGCAGCCCGAATCCGGGACAGGGAGGGGAAAAACTGTTTTTT
.	.	TRBJ1-5	18	TRBV2	CASRAGGFRDTGYQPQHF	TGTGCCAGCAGGGCTGGGGGTTTTAGGGACACAGGGTATCAGCCCCAGCATTTT
.	TRBD1	TRBJ1-1	15	TRBV2	CASSPTGQVNTEAFF	TGTGCCAGCAGCCCGACGGGACAGGTGAACACTGAAGCTTTCTTT
few	.	TRBJ1-5	14	TRBV19	CASSTGPSNQPQHF	TGTGCCAGTAGTACGGGACCTAGCAATCAGCCCCAGCATTTT
.	TRBD2	TRBJ2-1	16	TRBV18	CASPPVEIAGVGEQFF	TGTGCCAGCCCCCCGGTTGAGATAGCGGGAGTAGGTGAGCAGTTCTTC
.	.	TRBJ2-5	12	TRBV10-2	CASSAGRETQYF	TGCGCCAGCAGTGCCGGGAGAGAGACCCAGTACTTC
.	.	TRBJ2-5	14	TRBV19	CASSSPGRQETQYF	TGTGCCAGTAGTTCCCCGGGACGTCAAGAGACCCAGTACTTC
.	.	TRBJ1-2	16	TRBV30	CAWSVLGSSLYYGYTF	TGTGCCTGGAGTGTTCTGGGAAGTTCTCTTTATTATGGCTACACCTTC
.	.	TRBJ2-3	14	TRBV11-3	CASSAGTSTDTQYF	TGTGCCAGCAGCGCGGGGACAAGCACAGATACGCAGTATTTT
.	.	TRBJ2-2	12	TRBV7-9	CASSDRFGELFF	TGTGCCAGCAGCGACAGATTCGGGGAGCTGTTTTTT
.	.	TRBJ2-7	15	TRBV27	CASSLGRGPPYEQYF	TGTGCCAGCAGTTTAGGGCGGGGCCCTCCCTACGAGCAGTACTTC